The clone carrying this T cell receptor beta chain has just a few counts. What it binds is not known. CDR1 and CDR2 (germline): LGHDT, YNNKEL (reference sequence). This CDR3 is 15 amino acids long. The data stem from a study of blood T cells in healthy people across ages. Study outcomes and limitations: Unsorted PBMC input precluded a conclusive naive versus antigen-experienced comparison.

The second PCR ran 7 to 11 cycles with a sample-barcoded 5' primer and J-beta primers. TCRdb re-called the 5' RACE reads through MiXCR, storing one row per CDR3 protein. The sample comprises over 950,000 distinct CDR3 sequences, approximately 50% of which are singletons, and about 21% rests with the top ten. This receptor was obtained from a woman aged 55 to 70 in good health. The chain links TRBV3-1 to TRBJ2-5; TRBD2 agrees at 7 bases. The DNA end lines up better with TRBJ2-7; the J call may be wrong. Input material: blood. The CDR3 region is CASSQGVGREREQYF. CDR3 DNA: TGTGCCAGCAGCCAAGGAGTGGGGCGGGAGCGCGAGCAGTACTTC.